The table lists the clone carrying this TCR beta chain with a count of one. Its antigen is undetermined. Caucasian adults residing in Nashville, Tennessee made up all the donors. These data originate in a study of shared clonotypes between healthy human individuals. Profiling relied on immunoSEQ multiplex PCR, and the TCRdb table lists in-frame clones only, not all of them. The sample contains more than 400,000 clones, about 95% of which appear only once. The CDR3 is 17 residues long. The study, taken as a whole, reports: Against clonotypes common to all four donors, non-shared ones had lower generation probabilities. Only blood samples were collected, and tissue repertoires likely differ.

Sequenced material: naive CD4+ T cells sorted from blood. The subset here: CD45RA+ positively selected. This sequence was found in a young woman in good health. The chain carries TRBV12-2 and TRBJ2-7; the table's D call TRBD1 went unverified against the DNA. TRBV12-2 is termed a pseudogene. The DNA for the CDR3 is TGTGCAAGTCGCTTAGCCTTGGGGACAAGGCCGTACTACGAGCAGTACTTC. It codes for CASRLALGTRPYYEQYF.